This paragraph reports one TCR beta chain. The sample is drawn from a study of blood T cell repertoires in COVID-19. Study at large: Sources were T cells, B-cell-depleted T cells, or PBMCs; the material itself was cDNA or gDNA.

Germline assignment: CDR1 LNHDA and CDR2 SQIVND (reference sequence). Losses at the gene ends were 9 bases for V and 4 bases for J; bases not matched to a gene: 10. The CDR3 consists of 14 residues. Methods used by the authors: Amplified reference gene primers provided the basis for estimating nucleated cell counts. Profiling relied on immunoSEQ multiplex PCR, and the TCRdb table lists in-frame clones only, not all of them. Clonal size and the V and J genes are those of that table, whereas D and trimming came from the DNA. The profile shows a few hundred thousand clones, more than 70% of them singletons. Individuals aged 18 to 89 years were recruited from about two dozen US areas. Cohort assignment relied on participant-reported clinical history.

Sequencing was carried out using PBMCs or T cells enriched from blood (not recorded which). V usage is TRBV19 and J usage is TRBJ2-7, with TRBD1 identical over 9 bases. The receptor was isolated from a woman between 18 and 29 years old who had been exposed to COVID-19. The CDR3 DNA reads TGTGCCAGCGGTCGAGGGACAGGGTTTTACGAGCAGTACTTC. It is translated as CASGRGTGFYEQYF.